The 6 T cell receptor beta chains reported below all come from one sample, sequenced in a study of human T cells and chemical hapten exposure. TCRdb processed the RACE reads anew with MiXCR; each CDR3 protein has one entry. The repertoire has about 110,000 distinct CDR3 sequences, roughly a third of them found once; the top ten carry around 2.7%. Described time point: patch test 3, about 24 weeks after DPC sensitization. Noted treatment: therapeutic diphenylcyclopropenone sensitization with weekly scalp DPC. The material was whole blood, obtained in connection with sensitization to the hapten diphenylcyclopropenone (DPC). The receptor source for this set is a middle-aged man with alopecia areata. Some clones in this sample may be carry-over from other donors' samples.

CDR3 amino acids: CASRLLTGGYEQYF. The CDR3, as DNA: TGTGCCAGCAGACTTCTTACAGGGGGCTACGAGCAGTACTTC. V is TRBV7-9 and J is TRBJ2-7, with 8 nucleotides matching TRBD1. The CDR3 is 14 amino acids. Looked up from germline, CDR1 is SEHNR and CDR2 is FQNEAQ (reference sequence). The V gene end was trimmed by 6 bases and the J gene end by 3 bases; junction bases not matched to a gene: 7.

In its sample, this clonotype was seen a few times. This chain connects TRBV25-1 to TRBJ1-3, with D perhaps matching TRBD1 (5 bases). The CDR3 sequence is 15 residues long. Trimming left V 2 bases short and J 2 bases short, with 10 bases between. The germline V gene encodes CDR1 MGHDK and CDR2 SYGVNS. CDR3 coding DNA: TGTGCCAGCAGTGAAGGGGGGGGAGCTGGAAACACCATATATTTT. As protein: CASSEGGGAGNTIYF.

This clonotype was found a few times. V usage is TRBV10-3 and J usage is TRBJ1-2; D not resolved. Germline V gene sequence: CDR1 ENHRY, CDR2 SYGVKD. Trimming took 3 bases from V and 6 from J, leaving 17 bases between them. The CDR3 contains 15 residues. CDR3 sequence (DNA): TGTGCCATCAGTGAAAATAGTCGTACGGCTGATGGCTACACCTTC. This sequence encodes CAISENSRTADGYTF.

CDR3 sequence (DNA): TGTGCCAGCAGCCCTTTCACGGACATCGAACTCCAGTACTTC. This codes for CASSPFTDIELQYF. The rearrangement joins TRBV25-1 to TRBJ2-7, with TRBD1 as a possible D gene (5 bases). The germline CDR1 and CDR2 sequences are MGHDK and SYGVNS. Trimming took 6 bases from V and 10 from J, leaving 22 bases between them. This CDR3 contains 14 residues.

The chain uses TRBV11-1 and TRBJ2-4; D is undetermined. Germline values: CDR1 SGHAT, CDR2 FQDESV (reference sequence). The germline V and J ends were trimmed by 6 bases and 12 bases, with 15 bases remaining between them. CDR3 length: 12 residues. Here the CDR3 reads CASREPPGPQYF. In DNA, the CDR3 is TGTGCCAGCAGGGAGCCCCCCGGGCCTCAGTACTTC.

This clonotype ranks as medium-sized (0.01 to 0.1%). Mismatch with germline at one junction end may stem from a read error. The gene calls are TRBV12-3 or TRBV12-4 and TRBJ2-1; D unclear. The CDR3 consists of 11 residues. Here the CDR3 reads CASSLGNEQFF. The CDR3 bases are TGTGCCAGCAGCTTAGGCAATGAGCAGTTCTTC.